One sample yielded the 9 T cell receptor beta chains listed below, sequenced in a study of cytomegalovirus exposure and HLA in healthy donors. Primers: 60 Vbeta forward and 13 Jbeta reverse. Sequencing used immunoSEQ multiplex PCR; TCRdb keeps in-frame clones, though not all of them. This listing includes about 60,000 clones. Material: PBMCs. The receptors come from a boy aged 5-17 years in good health and CMV-seronegative.

The chain links TRBV9 to TRBJ1-2, with D perhaps matching TRBD1 (5 bases). CDR3 length: 14 amino acids. Germline CDR1 is SGDLS and CDR2 is YYNGEE. The ends were cut back, 0 bases at V and 4 bases at J, with 10 bases in the middle. CDR3 in DNA: TGTGCCAGCAGCGTAGAAGGGGCACTCTATGGCTACACCTTC. It translates to CASSVEGALYGYTF.

This rearrangement joins TRBV5-1 to TRBJ2-5; 11 bases line up with TRBD1. The trim removed 4 bases at V and 3 bases at J, leaving 2 bases unmatched. Germline CDR1 reads SGHRS; CDR2 reads YFSETQ. This CDR3 is built from 14 residues. The CDR3 here is CASSVGQGEETQYF. In DNA, the CDR3 is TGCGCCAGCAGCGTGGGACAGGGGGAAGAGACCCAGTACTTC.

The CDR3 loop is CASSLREGVGYTF. In DNA, the CDR3 is TGTGCCAGCAGTCTACGTGAGGGGGTCGGCTACACCTTC. The J gene is TRBJ1-2, the V gene TRBV6-5, with D possibly TRBD1 on 6 matching bases. Germline-derived CDR1 and CDR2 are MNHEY and SVGAGI. The V gene lost 5 bases and the J gene lost 8 bases, with 15 bases spanning the gap. The CDR3 has 13 residues.

This chain uses TRBV27 with TRBJ2-1; 11 nucleotides match TRBD2. The CDR3 contains 16 residues. The germline CDR1 and CDR2 sequences are MNHEY and SMNVEV (reference sequence). The trim removed 6 bases at V and 4 bases at J, leaving 8 bases unmatched. CDR3 nucleotide sequence: TGTGCCAGCAGCCCGTTGACTAGCGGGGTTTACAATGAGCAGTTCTTC. Its translation: CASSPLTSGVYNEQFF.

This chain joins TRBV28 and TRBJ2-1, with 11 nucleotides matching TRBD2. V lost 8 bases and J lost 7; bases outside the gene matches: 28. Germline V gives CDR1 MDHEN, CDR2 SYDVKM. The CDR3 extends over 21 amino acids. For the CDR3, the DNA is TGTGCCAGCGGTGGGGCTAGCGGGAGGCACGCAAAGTCGAACCTCGGGAATGAGCAGTTCTTC. Its translation: CASGGASGRHAKSNLGNEQFF.

The rearrangement links TRBV19 to TRBJ2-7; TRBD1 might be the D (6 bases). Deletions cut 6 bases from V and 2 bases from J, with 14 bases between. Germline V gives CDR1 LNHDA, CDR2 SQIVND (reference sequence). This CDR3 region has 14 residues. CDR3 in DNA: TGTGCCAGTAGCACAGGGAGTTCCGCCTACGAGCAGTACTTC. Amino acid sequence: CASSTGSSAYEQYF.

V gene TRBV27 combines with J gene TRBJ2-7; 10 bases are shared with TRBD1. The V segment lost 6 bases and the J segment 4 bases; nucleotides outside the gene matches: 6. CDR1 and CDR2 from the germline V gene are MNHEY and SMNVEV (reference sequence). CDR3 size: 14 residues. The chain's CDR3 is CASSIDRGQYEQYF. The CDR3 DNA is TGTGCCAGCAGCATTGACAGGGGGCAATACGAGCAGTACTTC.

As DNA, the CDR3 is TGTGCCAGCTCACAGGGGGTGGGCAATCAGCCCCAGCATTTT. It specifies CASSQGVGNQPQHF. The chain combines TRBV18 with TRBJ1-5; D may be TRBD1 (6 bases). Trimming took off 4 bases at V and 2 bases at J, with 9 bases between the two ends. CDR3 length: 14 amino acids. The V gene's germline CDR1 is KGHSH and CDR2 LQKENI. The complete variable domain, with remaining parts taken from reference TRBV18 and TRBJ1-5, reads NAGVMQNPRHLVRRRGQEARLRCSPMKGHSHVYWYRQLPEEGLKFMVYLQKENIIDESGMPKERFSAEFPKEGPSILRIQQVVRGDSAAYFCASSQGVGNQPQHFGDGTRLSIL.

V usage is TRBV11-2 and J usage is TRBJ1-6; TRBD1 matches at 8 bases. After removal of 1 base from V and 9 bases from J, the junction contained 2 bases not matched to a gene. Germline V gene sequence: CDR1 SGHAT, CDR2 FQNNGV. This CDR3 comprises 14 residues. This CDR3 reads CASSLAGGGSPLHF. The CDR3 bases are TGTGCCAGCAGCTTAGCAGGGGGCGGTTCACCCCTCCACTTT. The variable domain in full, with the rest retrieved from reference TRBV11-2 and TRBJ1-6, is EAGVAQSPRYKIIEKRQSVAFWCNPISGHATLYWYQQILGQGPKLLIQFQNNGVVDDSQLPKDRFSAERLKGVDSTLKIQPAKLEDSAVYLCASSLAGGGSPLHFGNGTRLTVT.